One T cell receptor (beta chain) is described in this entry. It has no known antigen specificity. Per-base quality was not reported, and no clone a single base away is much larger than it. V is shortened by 1 base, J by 4 bases, and the region joining them spans 4 bases. The CDR3 starts with the cysteine, ends with the phenylalanine, and has 12 residues. The entry retains the CDR3 DNA only, 36 bases that are in frame from base 1. Looking up the germline V gene yields CDR1 SGHAT and CDR2 FQNNGV. These data belong to a study of cytomegalovirus exposure and HLA in healthy donors (dated 2017 in TCRdb). As for the study more broadly: According to a later analysis, the approximately 120 validation repertoires were produced on the same platform as the approximately 620 repertoires of the first cohort. The study combined high-throughput TCR immunosequencing, statistical association of individual TCRs with disease status, and machine learning to predict cytomegalovirus infection status. In addition to the first cohort of about 650 subjects, a separate validation cohort of around 110 different subjects was used. The study was designed to test whether signatures of past pathogen exposure could be identified by cataloging public T cell receptors. What the study reported, not specific to this receptor: In vitro tests confirmed that a few of the cytomegalovirus-associated TCR beta chains recognize cytomegalovirus antigens. It was suggested by the authors that the approach could potentially be generalized to other disease states and immunological phenotypes. Subsequent analysis determined that TCRs grouped into clusters in the first cohort also showed a tendency toward co-occurrence across the 90 to 150 validation repertoires, and 94% of cluster scores exceeded 0. The validation cohort had no HLA typing available for a later analysis, so co-occurrence within that cohort was assessed over all 130 or so repertoires. In the study, 150 to 200 TCR beta chains were listed as associated with cytomegalovirus. Cytomegalovirus status was reported to be diagnosed by the classifier with high specificity and sensitivity in both the original and validation cohorts. Across donors, most TCR sequences were observed very rarely, whereas some public TCRs were present in many individuals.

Receptor libraries were prepared by the immunoSEQ multiplex PCR assay. The published analysis was carried out like this. A statistical classification framework was built for diagnosing cytomegalovirus status from the catalog of TCR beta chain sequences. TCRdb provides this immuneACCESS table in a form limited to in-frame rearrangements. Some clones are lacking; in checked studies, under half of them reflect an unresolved V gene, and why the rest are absent is not known. For V, J and clone size, that table is used; D and trimming come from the DNA. The sample data list about 120,000 clones, and around 95% of these were observed just once. The ten largest clonotypes hold approximately 1.5% of the sample. The donors belonged to the validation cohort of about 120 subjects, which was separate from the roughly 670-subject first cohort.

This clonotype was sampled from a man between 18 and 29 years old in good health and CMV-seronegative. Source material: PBMCs. The chain uses TRBV11-2 and TRBJ2-5; the D gene identity is not certain. The DNA reads as follows: TGTGCCAGCAGCTTAGGTCTAGAGACCCAGTACTTC. Its translation reads: CASSLGLETQYF.